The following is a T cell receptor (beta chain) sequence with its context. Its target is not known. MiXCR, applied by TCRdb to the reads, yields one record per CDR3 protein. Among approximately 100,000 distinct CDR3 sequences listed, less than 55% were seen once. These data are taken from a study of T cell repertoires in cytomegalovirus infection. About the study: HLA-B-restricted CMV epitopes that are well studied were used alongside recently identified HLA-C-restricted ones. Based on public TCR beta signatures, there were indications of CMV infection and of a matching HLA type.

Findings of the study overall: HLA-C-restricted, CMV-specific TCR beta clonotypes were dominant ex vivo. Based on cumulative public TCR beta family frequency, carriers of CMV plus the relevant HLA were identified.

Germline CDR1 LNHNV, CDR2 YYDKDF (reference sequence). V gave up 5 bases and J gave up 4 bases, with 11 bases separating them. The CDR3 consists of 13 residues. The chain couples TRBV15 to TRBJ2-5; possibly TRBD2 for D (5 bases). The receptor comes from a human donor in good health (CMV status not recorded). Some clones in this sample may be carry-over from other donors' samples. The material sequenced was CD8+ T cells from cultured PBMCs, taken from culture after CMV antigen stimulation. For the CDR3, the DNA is TGTGCCACCAGCCTACGTCGGGGAGAGACCCAGTACTTC. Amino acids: CATSLRRGETQYF.